A single sample gave rise to the 15 T cell receptor beta chains below, sequenced in a study of response to subunit inactivated influenza vaccine. TCRdb used MiXCR to reprocess the RT-PCR reads, holding one entry per CDR3 protein. The repertoire holds under 200,000 distinct CDR3 sequences, about a tenth seen once, with roughly 12% in the top ten. Sample: non-naive T cells sorted from PBMCs, taken about 40 days after vaccination. Source of these receptors: a man between 45 and 60 years old who received an inactivated influenza vaccine.

This clonotype was detected many times. This sequence joins TRBV18 and TRBJ1-4; no clear D gene. V was shortened by 4 bases and J by 5 bases, with 8 bases between the two germline ends. This CDR3 has 13 residues. Looked up from germline, CDR1 is KGHSH and CDR2 is LQKENI. The CDR3 DNA sequence: TGTGCCAGCTCACTAGATACAAATGAAAAACTGTTTTTT. Protein product: CASSLDTNEKLFF.

This clonotype has at least ten counts. The chain combines TRBV11-2 with TRBJ2-3, with unresolved D. V was cut by 5 bases and J by 0 bases, with 9 bases left in between. Germline V gene lookup returns CDR1 SGHAT and CDR2 FQNNGV. This CDR3 contains 14 residues. The CDR3 spells CASSQEDSTDTQYF. The CDR3 nucleotides are TGTGCCAGCAGCCAAGAGGACAGCACAGATACGCAGTATTTT.

This clonotype was seen ten or more times. The chain joins TRBV5-1 to TRBJ2-1, with 8 bases identical to TRBD2. This CDR3 contains 14 residues. The V gene's germline CDR1 is SGHRS and CDR2 YFSETQ. Trimming at V came to 4 bases and at J to 6 bases, leaving 6 bases not matched to a gene. The CDR3 reads CASSRGGTSNEQFF. DNA for the CDR3: TGCGCCAGCAGCCGAGGAGGGACTAGCAATGAGCAGTTCTTC. Based on the CDR3 plus reference TRBV5-1 and TRBJ2-1, the full variable domain is KAGVTQTPRYLIKTRGQQVTLSCSPISGHRSVSWYQQTPGQGLQFLFEYFSETQRNKGNFPGRFSGRQFSNSRSEMNVSTLELGDSALYLCASSRGGTSNEQFFGPGTRLTVL.

This clonotype came up many times. The chain has TRBV11-2 and TRBJ2-4; no firm D call. V lost 0 bases and J lost 3, with 18 bases in between. In germline, CDR1 is SGHAT, CDR2 FQNNGV. This CDR3 is 18 amino acids long. The CDR3 region is CASSLDQWQDPVKNIQYF. In nucleotides, the CDR3 is TGTGCCAGCAGCTTAGATCAGTGGCAGGATCCGGTCAAAAACATTCAGTACTTC.

This clonotype has a handful of counts. The V gene is TRBV4-3, the J gene TRBJ1-2; D is unclear. The CDR3 loop spans 13 amino acids. Germline V lookup: CDR1 LGHNA, CDR2 YSLEER. The V and J ends lost 0 bases and 6 bases respectively, with 8 bases between them. The CDR3, as DNA: TGCGCCAGCAGCCAAGATTTAAAGAATGGCTACACCTTC. The encoded protein is CASSQDLKNGYTF.

This clonotype was detected many times. This rearrangement joins TRBV25-1 to TRBJ2-2, with 9 bases lining up with TRBD2. CDR1 and CDR2 (germline): MGHDK, SYGVNS. Trimming removed 1 base from V and 4 bases from J; junction bases left unmatched: 1. The CDR3 totals 15 residues. This chain's CDR3 is CASSELAGATGELFF. In DNA, the CDR3 is TGTGCCAGCAGTGAATTAGCGGGAGCCACCGGGGAGCTGTTTTTT.

This clonotype was observed a handful of times. The chain links TRBV5-1 to TRBJ1-1, with a possible D match to TRBD1 (5 bases). Germline V lookup: CDR1 SGHRS, CDR2 YFSETQ. Trimming left V 4 bases short and J 1 base short, with 17 bases between. CDR3 length: 16 residues. The CDR3 sequence: CASSLGQRTPNTEAFF. The CDR3 DNA reads as TGCGCCAGCAGCCTCGGACAAAGGACACCGAACACTGAAGCTTTCTTT.

This clonotype was observed a few times. This rearrangement joins TRBV19 to TRBJ1-2; D ambiguous. Germline values: CDR1 LNHDA, CDR2 SQIVND (reference sequence). Trimming left V 7 bases short and J 2 bases short, with 11 bases between. The CDR3 is made up of 13 amino acids. The CDR3 coding sequence is TGTGCCAGTATGGGTGGAAACAACTATGGCTACACCTTC. Translated, it gives CASMGGNNYGYTF.

This clonotype was detected a few times. The V gene is TRBV6-2 or TRBV6-3, the J gene TRBJ1-1; no clear D. Germline CDR1 is MNHEY and CDR2 is SVGEGT. V was shortened by 4 bases and J by 1 base, with 7 bases between the two germline ends. This CDR3 is 13 amino acids long. The CDR3: CASSSLRNTEAFF. Here the CDR3 DNA reads TGTGCCAGCAGTTCCCTCAGGAACACTGAAGCTTTCTTT.

This clonotype has just a few counts. The chain links TRBV28 to TRBJ1-4; D may be TRBD1 (5 bases). Per germline, CDR1 MDHEN and CDR2 SYDVKM. Trimming stripped 3 bases from V and 7 bases from J, with 27 bases between. The CDR3 contains 19 residues. The CDR3 region is CASSFLGSGGRLFSEKLFF. The CDR3 nucleotides are TGTGCCAGCAGTTTTTTGGGTTCGGGGGGACGCCTTTTCAGTGAAAAACTGTTTTTT.

The chain has TRBV7-9 and TRBJ2-7, with unresolved D. CDR3 size: 12 residues. V lost 3 bases and J 5 bases, leaving 8 bases between the germline ends. Per the germline V gene, CDR1 is SEHNR and CDR2 is FQNEAQ (reference sequence). CDR3 protein: CASSFLLDEQYF. CDR3 DNA sequence: TGTGCCAGCAGCTTCTTACTTGACGAGCAGTACTTC.

This clonotype has only a few counts. This chain joins TRBV4-1 and TRBJ1-6; 7 nucleotides match TRBD1. Germline assignment: CDR1 MGHRA and CDR2 YSYEKL. J gave up 9 bases and V 1 base, and 3 bases lay outside the gene matches. The CDR3 sequence is 14 residues long. DNA of the CDR3: TGCGCCAGCAGCCAAGGGACAGGCCGTTCACCCCTCCACTTT. Encoded protein: CASSQGTGRSPLHF.

This clonotype was counted between two and nine times. This chain links TRBV5-1 with TRBJ1-2; TRBD1 aligns across 8 bases. CDR1 is SGHRS, CDR2 YFSETQ, per germline. J gave up 5 bases and V 6 bases, and 12 bases lay outside the gene matches. This CDR3 is built from 15 residues. The chain's CDR3 is CASKAGGDSGYGYTF. For the CDR3, the DNA is TGCGCCAGCAAGGCAGGGGGCGATTCGGGATATGGCTACACCTTC.

This clonotype occurred a few times. This chain connects TRBV6-2 or TRBV6-3 to TRBJ1-2, with D perhaps matching TRBD1 (5 bases). The V end lost 10 bases, the J end lost 0 bases, and 12 bases lay between the germline ends. CDR3 length: 13 amino acids. Germline V gene lookup returns CDR1 MNHEY and CDR2 SVGEGT. This CDR3 reads CATGTTANYGYTF. As DNA, the CDR3 is TGTGCCACGGGGACGACAGCTAACTATGGCTACACCTTC.

The chain joins TRBV5-5 to TRBJ1-3, with TRBD1 as a possible D gene (6 bases). V was cut by 0 bases and J by 4 bases, with 11 bases left in between. The CDR3 totals 15 residues. Per the germline V gene, CDR1 is SGHKS and CDR2 is YYEKEE (reference sequence). CDR3 region: CASSLAPRGGNTIYF. CDR3 in DNA: TGTGCCAGCAGCTTGGCTCCGAGGGGGGGAAACACCATATATTTT.